Detailed here is one TCR beta chain. The record originates from a study of Ad26.COV2.S vaccination and SARS-CoV-2 variants. Overall study context: Intramuscular Ad26.COV2.S doses were given once or twice, 56 days apart.

Documented treatment: some 19 received Ad26.COV2.S at low or high dose, single or two shots; about 5 received placebo; per-sample allocation not given. Repertoires come from day 63 after the first vaccine or placebo injection. J gave up 7 bases and V 1 base, and 11 bases lay outside the gene matches. The CDR3 runs to 17 residues. Germline CDR1 SGHTA, CDR2 FQGNSA. TCRdb's copy holds only in-frame clones and misses some; the assay was immunoSEQ multiplex PCR. Of 400,000 to 450,000 clones listed, 80% to 95% were seen once; the top ten hold 12%. This specimen consisted of peripheral blood, obtained in a trial of Ad26.COV2.S vaccine versus placebo. The receptor comes from a person aged 18 to 59 who received the Ad26.COV2.S COVID-19 vaccine or a placebo. The chain couples TRBV7-2 to TRBJ2-1, with 9 bases matching TRBD1. The CDR3 sequence: CASSLGGGQGLRNEQFF. Here the CDR3 DNA reads TGTGCCAGCAGCTTAGGTGGGGGACAGGGTCTCAGGAATGAGCAGTTCTTC.